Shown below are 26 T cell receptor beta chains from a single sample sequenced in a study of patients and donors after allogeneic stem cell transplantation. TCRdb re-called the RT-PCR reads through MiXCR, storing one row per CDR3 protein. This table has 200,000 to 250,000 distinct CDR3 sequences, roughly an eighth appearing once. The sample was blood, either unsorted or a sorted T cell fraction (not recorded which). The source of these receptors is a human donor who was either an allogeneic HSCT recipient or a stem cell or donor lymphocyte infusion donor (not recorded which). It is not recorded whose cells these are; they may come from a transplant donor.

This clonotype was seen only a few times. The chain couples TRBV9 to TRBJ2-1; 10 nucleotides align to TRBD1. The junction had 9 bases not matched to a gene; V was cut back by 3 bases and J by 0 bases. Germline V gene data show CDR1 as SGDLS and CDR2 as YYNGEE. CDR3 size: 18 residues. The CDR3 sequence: CASSAPGRTGGSYNEQFF. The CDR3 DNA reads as TGTGCCAGCAGCGCGCCGGGGAGGACAGGGGGCTCCTACAATGAGCAGTTCTTC.

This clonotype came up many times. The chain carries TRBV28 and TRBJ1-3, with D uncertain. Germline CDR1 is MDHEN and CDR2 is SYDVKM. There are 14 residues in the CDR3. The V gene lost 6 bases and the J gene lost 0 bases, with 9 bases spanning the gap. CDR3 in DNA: TGTGCCAGCAGAGTCCCGGGCTCTGGAAACACCATATATTTT. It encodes CASRVPGSGNTIYF. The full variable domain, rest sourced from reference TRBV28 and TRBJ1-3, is DVKVTQSSRYLVKRTGEKVFLECVQDMDHENMFWYRQDPGLGLRLIYFSYDVKMKEKGDIPEGYSVSREKKERFSLILESASTNQTSMYLCASRVPGSGNTIYFGEGSWLTVV.

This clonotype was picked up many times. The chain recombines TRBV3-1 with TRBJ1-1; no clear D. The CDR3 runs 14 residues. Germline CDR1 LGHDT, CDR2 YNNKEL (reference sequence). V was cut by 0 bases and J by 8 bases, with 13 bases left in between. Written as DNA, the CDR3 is TGTGCCAGCAGCCAAGAATTGAGCTTAGCAGAAGCTTTCTTT. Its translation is CASSQELSLAEAFF.

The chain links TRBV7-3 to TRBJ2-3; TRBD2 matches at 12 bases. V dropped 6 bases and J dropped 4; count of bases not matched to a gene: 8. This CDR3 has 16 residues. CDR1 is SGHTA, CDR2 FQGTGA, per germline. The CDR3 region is CASSILAGGPSDTQYF. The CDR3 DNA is TGTGCCAGCAGTATCCTAGCGGGGGGGCCATCAGATACGCAGTATTTT.

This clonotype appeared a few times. The CDR3 sequence is CASSPPSRQDIYEQYF. For the CDR3, the DNA is TGTGCCAGCTCACCACCGTCCAGACAGGACATCTACGAGCAGTACTTC. This sequence joins TRBV18 and TRBJ2-7; weak D call: TRBD1 (6 bases). CDR1 and CDR2 (germline): KGHSH, LQKENI. V dropped 0 bases and J dropped 3 bases, with 15 bases sitting between them. This CDR3 region has 16 residues.

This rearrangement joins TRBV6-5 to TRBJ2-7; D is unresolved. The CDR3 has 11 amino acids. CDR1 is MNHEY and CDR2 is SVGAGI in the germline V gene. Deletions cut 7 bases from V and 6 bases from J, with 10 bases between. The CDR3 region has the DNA TGTGCCAGCACCCGGTCTGGCGAGCAGTACTTC. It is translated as CASTRSGEQYF.

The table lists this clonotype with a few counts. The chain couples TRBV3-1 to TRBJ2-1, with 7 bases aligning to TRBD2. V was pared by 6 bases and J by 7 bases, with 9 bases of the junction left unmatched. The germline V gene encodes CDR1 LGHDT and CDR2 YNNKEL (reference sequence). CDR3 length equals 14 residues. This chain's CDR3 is CASSRRTSENEQFF. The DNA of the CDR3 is TGTGCCAGCAGTCGACGTACTAGCGAAAATGAGCAGTTCTTC.

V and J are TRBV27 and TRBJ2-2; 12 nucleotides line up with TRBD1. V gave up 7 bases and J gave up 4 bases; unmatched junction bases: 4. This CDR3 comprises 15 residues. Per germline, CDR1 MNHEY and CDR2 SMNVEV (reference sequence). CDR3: CASKLGQGATGELFF. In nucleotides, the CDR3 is TGTGCCAGCAAACTGGGACAGGGGGCCACCGGGGAGCTGTTTTTT.

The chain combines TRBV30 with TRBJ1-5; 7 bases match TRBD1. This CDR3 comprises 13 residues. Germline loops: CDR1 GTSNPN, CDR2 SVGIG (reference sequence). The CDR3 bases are TGTGACTTGACAGGGAGTAGCAATCAGCCCCAGCATTTT. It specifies CDLTGSSNQPQHF.

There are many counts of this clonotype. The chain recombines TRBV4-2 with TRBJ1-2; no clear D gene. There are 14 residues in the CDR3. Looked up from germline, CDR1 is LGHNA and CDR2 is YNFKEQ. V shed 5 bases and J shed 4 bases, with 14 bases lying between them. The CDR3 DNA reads TGTGCCAGCAGCAGACGCTCCCTGGGCTATGGCTACACCTTC. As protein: CASSRRSLGYGYTF.

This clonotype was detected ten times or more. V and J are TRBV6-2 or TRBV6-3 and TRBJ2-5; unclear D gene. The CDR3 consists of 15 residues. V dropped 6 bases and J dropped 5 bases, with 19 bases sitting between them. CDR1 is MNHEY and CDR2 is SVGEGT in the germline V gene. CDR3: CASSNGPGRTETQYF. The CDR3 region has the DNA TGTGCCAGCAGCAATGGGCCCGGGCGGACGGAGACCCAGTACTTC.

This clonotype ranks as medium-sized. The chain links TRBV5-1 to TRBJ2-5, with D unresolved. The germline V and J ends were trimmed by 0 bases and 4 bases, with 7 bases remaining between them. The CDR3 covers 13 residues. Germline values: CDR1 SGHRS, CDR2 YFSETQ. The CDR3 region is CASSLVFGETQYF. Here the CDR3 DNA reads TGCGCCAGCAGCTTGGTCTTTGGAGAGACCCAGTACTTC.

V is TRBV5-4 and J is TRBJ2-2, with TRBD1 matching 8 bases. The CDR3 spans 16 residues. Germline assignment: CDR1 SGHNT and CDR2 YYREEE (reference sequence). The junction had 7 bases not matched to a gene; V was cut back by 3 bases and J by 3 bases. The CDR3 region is CASSSLDRGDTGELFF. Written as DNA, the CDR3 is TGTGCCAGCAGCTCCCTTGACAGGGGAGACACCGGGGAGCTGTTTTTT.

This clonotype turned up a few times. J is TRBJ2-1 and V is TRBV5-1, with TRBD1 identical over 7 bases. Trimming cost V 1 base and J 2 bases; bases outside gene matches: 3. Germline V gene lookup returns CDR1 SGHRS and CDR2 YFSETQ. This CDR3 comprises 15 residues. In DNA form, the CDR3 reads TGCGCCAGCAGCTTGACAGGGGCGGCCTACAATGAGCAGTTCTTC. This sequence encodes CASSLTGAAYNEQFF. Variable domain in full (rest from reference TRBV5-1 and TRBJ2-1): KAGVTQTPRYLIKTRGQQVTLSCSPISGHRSVSWYQQTPGQGLQFLFEYFSETQRNKGNFPGRFSGRQFSNSRSEMNVSTLELGDSALYLCASSLTGAAYNEQFFGPGTRLTVL.

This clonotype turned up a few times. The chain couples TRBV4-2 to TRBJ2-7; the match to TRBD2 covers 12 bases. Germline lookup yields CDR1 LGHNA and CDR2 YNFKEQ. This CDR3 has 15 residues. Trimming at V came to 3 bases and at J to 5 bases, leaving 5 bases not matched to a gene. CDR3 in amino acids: CASSHLTSGSNEQYF. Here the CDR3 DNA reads TGTGCCAGCAGCCACCTGACTAGCGGGAGTAACGAGCAGTACTTC.

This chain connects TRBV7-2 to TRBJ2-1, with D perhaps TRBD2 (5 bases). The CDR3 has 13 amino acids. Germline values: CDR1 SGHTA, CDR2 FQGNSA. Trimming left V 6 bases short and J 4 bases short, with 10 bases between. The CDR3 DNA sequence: TGTGCCAGCAGGAGAATAGCGTACAATGAGCAGTTCTTC. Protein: CASRRIAYNEQFF.

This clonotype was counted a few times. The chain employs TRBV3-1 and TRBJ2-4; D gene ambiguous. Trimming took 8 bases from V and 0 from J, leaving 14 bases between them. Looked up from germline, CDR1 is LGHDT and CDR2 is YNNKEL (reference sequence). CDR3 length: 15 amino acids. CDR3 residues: CASRPSSPAKNIQYF. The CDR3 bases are TGTGCCAGCCGCCCTAGTTCCCCAGCCAAAAACATTCAGTACTTC.

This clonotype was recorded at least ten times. This CDR3 reads CASSTGTAYGYTF. The CDR3 DNA follows: TGTGCCAGCAGCACCGGGACAGCCTATGGCTACACCTTC. The rearrangement joins TRBV7-2 to TRBJ1-2; 7 nucleotides match TRBD1. The CDR3 length is 13 residues. CDR1 and CDR2 (germline): SGHTA, FQGNSA. The J segment lost 4 bases and the V segment lost 5 bases, leaving 4 bases of the junction unmatched.

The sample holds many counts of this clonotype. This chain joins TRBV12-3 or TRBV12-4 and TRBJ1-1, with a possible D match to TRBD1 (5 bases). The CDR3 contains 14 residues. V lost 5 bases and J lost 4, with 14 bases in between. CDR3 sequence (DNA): TGTGCCAGCAGTCAAACGGGGACGGGCACTGAAGCTTTCTTT. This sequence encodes CASSQTGTGTEAFF.

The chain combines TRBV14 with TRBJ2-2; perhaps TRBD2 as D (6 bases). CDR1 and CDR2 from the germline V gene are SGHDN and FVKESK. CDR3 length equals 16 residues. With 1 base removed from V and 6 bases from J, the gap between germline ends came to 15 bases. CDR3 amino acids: CASSQGRRGSAGELFF. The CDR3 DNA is TGTGCCAGCAGCCAAGGGCGGCGGGGCTCGGCCGGGGAGCTGTTTTTT.

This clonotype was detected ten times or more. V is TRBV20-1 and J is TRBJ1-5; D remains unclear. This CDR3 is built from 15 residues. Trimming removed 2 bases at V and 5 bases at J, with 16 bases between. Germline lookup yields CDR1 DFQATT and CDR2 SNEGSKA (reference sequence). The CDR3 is CSARNRAVGDQPQHF. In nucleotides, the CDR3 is TGCAGTGCTAGAAACCGTGCCGTTGGAGATCAGCCCCAGCATTTT.

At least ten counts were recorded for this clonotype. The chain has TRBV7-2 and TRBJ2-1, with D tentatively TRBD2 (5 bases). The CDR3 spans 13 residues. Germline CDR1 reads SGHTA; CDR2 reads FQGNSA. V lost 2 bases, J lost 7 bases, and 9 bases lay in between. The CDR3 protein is CASSLNRGNEQFF. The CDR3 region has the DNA TGTGCCAGCAGCTTAAACCGCGGGAATGAGCAGTTCTTC. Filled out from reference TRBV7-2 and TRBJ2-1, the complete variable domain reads GAGVSQSPSNKVTEKGKDVELRCDPISGHTALYWYRQSLGQGLEFLIYFQGNSAPDKSGLPSDRFSAERTGGSVSTLTIQRTQQEDSAVYLCASSLNRGNEQFFGPGTRLTVL.

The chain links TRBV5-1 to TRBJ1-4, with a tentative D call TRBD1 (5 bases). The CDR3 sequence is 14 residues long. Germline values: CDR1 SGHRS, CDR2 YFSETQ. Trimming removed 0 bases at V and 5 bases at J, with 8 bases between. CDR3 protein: CASSLAGGNEKLFF. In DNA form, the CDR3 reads TGCGCCAGCAGCTTGGCCGGGGGAAATGAAAAACTGTTTTTT.

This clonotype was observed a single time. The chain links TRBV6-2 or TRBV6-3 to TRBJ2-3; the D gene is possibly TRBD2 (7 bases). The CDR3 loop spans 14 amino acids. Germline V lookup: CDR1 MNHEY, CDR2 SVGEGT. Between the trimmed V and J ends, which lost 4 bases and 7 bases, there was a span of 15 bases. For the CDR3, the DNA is TGTGCCAGCAGTTTAGGGGGGGCCACCCATACGCAGTATTTT. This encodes CASSLGGATHTQYF.

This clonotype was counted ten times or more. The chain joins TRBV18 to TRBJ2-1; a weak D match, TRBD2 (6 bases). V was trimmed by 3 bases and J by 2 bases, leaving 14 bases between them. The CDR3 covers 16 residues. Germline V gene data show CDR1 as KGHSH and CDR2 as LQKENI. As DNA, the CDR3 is TGTGCCAGCTCACCTCCCTCCCTAGCGACCTACAATGAGCAGTTCTTC. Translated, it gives CASSPPSLATYNEQFF.

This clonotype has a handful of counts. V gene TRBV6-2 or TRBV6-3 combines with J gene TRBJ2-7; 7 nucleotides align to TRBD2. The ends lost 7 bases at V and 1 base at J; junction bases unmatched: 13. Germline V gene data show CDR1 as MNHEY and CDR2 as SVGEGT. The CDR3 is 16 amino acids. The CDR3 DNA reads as TGTGCCAGCACCCCGGGGGGAGTTTGGAGTTCCTACGAGCAGTACTTC. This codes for CASTPGGVWSSYEQYF.